This T cell receptor beta chain was captured in a study of vaccination effects on CD4 cells after COVID-19. Overall study findings and caveats: Following vaccination, convalescents' spike-reactive clones were mostly new ones induced by the vaccine.

The V gene's germline CDR1 is SGHRS and CDR2 YFSETQ. Trimming removed 0 bases from V and 8 bases from J, with 8 bases in between. CDR3 length: 13 residues. Sequenced by immunoSEQ multiplex PCR; TCRdb stores in-frame clones only, minus some. Here the sample spans 26,000 or so clones, about 80% being singletons. Turning to this clone: Its antigen is not known.

Antigen-specific CD4+ T cells expanded by the ViraFEST assay with viral peptide pools were then sequenced. Isolating CD4+ T cells followed more than 9 days of culture. The individual was infected with SARS-CoV-2 between March and December 2020, as confirmed by PCR. Cultures of 2 million or so PBMC per well contained 10 IU/ml IL-2 plus 10 ug/ml peptides. Sequences were derived from CD4+ T cells from PBMCs cultured with HCoV-NL63 spike peptides, sampled before COVID-19 vaccination. The receptor comes from a human donor who had a prior SARS-CoV-2 infection. This chain joins TRBV5-1 and TRBJ1-4; tentative D call: TRBD1 (5 bases). The CDR3 sequence: CASSLGGAEKLFF. CDR3 coding DNA: TGCGCCAGCAGCTTGGGAGGGGCGGAAAAACTGTTTTTT. The full variable domain, with the rest looked up from reference TRBV5-1 and TRBJ1-4, is KAGVTQTPRYLIKTRGQQVTLSCSPISGHRSVSWYQQTPGQGLQFLFEYFSETQRNKGNFPGRFSGRQFSNSRSEMNVSTLELGDSALYLCASSLGGAEKLFFGSGTQLSVL.